The source of this T cell receptor beta chain is a study of human T cells and chemical hapten exposure. Study outcomes and limitations: With DPC sensitization, TCRs exceeding 1 in 1000 frequency showed no change. Versus controls, expanded TCRs had significantly more large CDR3 similarity clusters.

Time point specified: patch test 1, 2 weeks after DPC sensitization. The treatment was: therapeutic diphenylcyclopropenone sensitization with weekly scalp DPC. Suited to DPC and affected by alopecia, the donors ranged from 18 to 70 years old. This clonotype was detected a few times. Its antigen is unidentified. Germline CDR1 LGHDT, CDR2 YNNKEL (reference sequence). The CDR3 loop spans 9 amino acids. As handled by the study authors: Sample TCR totals centred on a median of around 100,000, ranging 23,224 to 690,600. TCRdb re-called the RACE reads through MiXCR, storing one row per CDR3 protein. These V and J calls originate from TCRdb's pipeline instead of the authors' own analysis. The data hold 340,000 or so distinct CDR3 sequences, with under 8% observed a single time.

This TCR was recovered from a woman aged 18-30 years with alopecia areata. Some clones in this sample may be carry-over from other donors' samples. Specimen: whole blood, collected in connection with sensitization to the hapten diphenylcyclopropenone (DPC). The chain combines TRBV3-1 with TRBJ2-7; D uncertain. The CDR3 spells CASSLRGMV. CDR3 nucleotide sequence: TGTGCCAGCAGCCTGCGAGGTATGGTC.